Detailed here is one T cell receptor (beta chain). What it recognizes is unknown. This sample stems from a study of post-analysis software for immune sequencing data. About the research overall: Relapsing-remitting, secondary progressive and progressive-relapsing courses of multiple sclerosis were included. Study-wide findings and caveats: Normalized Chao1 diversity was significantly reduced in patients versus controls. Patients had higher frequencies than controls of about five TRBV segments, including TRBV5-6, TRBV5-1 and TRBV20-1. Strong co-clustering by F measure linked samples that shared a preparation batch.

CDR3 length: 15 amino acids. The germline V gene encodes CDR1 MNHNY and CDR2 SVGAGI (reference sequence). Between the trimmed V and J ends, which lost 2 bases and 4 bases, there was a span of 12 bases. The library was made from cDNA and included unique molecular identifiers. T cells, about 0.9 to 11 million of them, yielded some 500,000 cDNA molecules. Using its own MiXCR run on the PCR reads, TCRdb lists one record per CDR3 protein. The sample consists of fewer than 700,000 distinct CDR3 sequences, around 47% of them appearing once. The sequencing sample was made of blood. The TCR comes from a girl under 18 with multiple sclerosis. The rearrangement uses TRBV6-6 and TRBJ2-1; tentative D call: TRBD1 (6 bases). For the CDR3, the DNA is TGTGCCAGCAGTTACCGCTTCGACAGGTACAATGAGCAGTTCTTC. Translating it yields CASSYRFDRYNEQFF.